This TCR beta chain was recorded in a study of blood T cell repertoires in COVID-19. Overall study context: Samples representing acute and convalescent COVID-19 were sourced from the United States, Italy and Spain. PBMCs, B-cell-depleted T cells, or T cells were the source of the cDNA or gDNA that made up the material.

From germline, CDR1 is MDHEN and CDR2 SYDVKM. The CDR3 contains 16 residues. J was trimmed by 0 bases and V by 4 bases; bases with no gene match: 6. Study processing details: Researchers report that nucleated cell counts were estimated from reference gene primer amplification. Using immunoSEQ multiplex PCR, the repertoire was profiled, and TCRdb retains in-frame clones only, with some absent. D and trimming were read from the DNA, whereas the V and J calls and clone size are those reported in that table. The sample lists tens of thousands of clones; more than 70% were seen once. This TCR was sampled from an elderly woman in a cohort sampled during active or convalescent COVID-19. The sample consisted of peripheral blood. This chain uses TRBV28 with TRBJ2-1; 7 nucleotides match TRBD1. CDR3 sequence reads: CASSSGTASSYNEQFF. The CDR3, as DNA: TGTGCCAGCAGTTCCGGGACAGCGAGCTCCTACAATGAGCAGTTCTTC.